This record concerns one TCR beta chain sequence. The data derive from a study of blood T cell repertoires in COVID-19. At the level of the study: Whether acute or convalescent, the COVID-19 samples came from the United States, Italy and Spain. PBMCs, B-cell-depleted T cells, or T cells provided the cDNA or gDNA that made up the material.

Germline assignment: CDR1 LNHDA and CDR2 SQIVND (reference sequence). Trimming removed 4 bases from V and 5 bases from J; junction bases left unmatched: 6. This CDR3 contains 16 residues. In the original analysis: Amplified reference gene primers provided the basis for estimating nucleated cell counts. The repertoire was sequenced with immunoSEQ multiplex PCR; TCRdb's copy has only in-frame clones and lacks some. D and trimming come from the DNA, and the V and J calls and clone size come from that table. The table shows about 74,000 clones, with over 75% occurring only once. J is TRBJ2-3 and V is TRBV19, with TRBD2 matching 13 bases. The TCR sequence derives from a man between 45 and 60 years old with acute or convalescent COVID-19. The sample comprised peripheral blood. CDR3 in amino acids: CASSSRTSGGGDTQYF. As DNA, the CDR3 is TGTGCCAGTAGTAGCCGGACTAGCGGGGGAGGAGATACGCAGTATTTT.